This entry lists 10 T cell receptor beta chains sequenced from one sample in a study of T-cell reconstitution after alpha-beta-depleted transplantation in children. For TCRbeta, the library was prepared with unique molecular identifiers. In TCRdb, the PCR reads were re-called with MiXCR into one record per CDR3 protein. This table has approximately 630,000 distinct CDR3 sequences, about an eighth appearing once. The specimen was PBMCs, collected before TCRalphabeta/CD19-depleted stem cell transplant. These receptors all come from a girl aged 2 to 10 with congenital amegakaryocytic thrombocytopenia, due to receive a stem cell transplant.

V usage is TRBV2 and J usage is TRBJ2-5, with D possibly being TRBD1 or TRBD2 (6 bases each). The ends were cut back, 6 bases at V and 7 bases at J, with 9 bases in the middle. CDR1 is SNHLY, CDR2 FYNNEI, per germline. The CDR3 is 11 residues long. The CDR3 region has the DNA TGTGCCAGCAGGGAGGGGGGGACCCAGTACTTC. Its translation: CASREGGTQYF.

This chain links TRBV12-3 or TRBV12-4 with TRBJ2-3, with D maybe TRBD2 (5 bases). Trimming left V 7 bases short and J 3 bases short, with 14 bases between. CDR3 length: 14 residues. The chain's CDR3 is CASTPRASTDTQYF. CDR3 coding DNA: TGTGCCAGCACCCCGAGGGCTTCGACAGATACGCAGTATTTT.

The chain employs TRBV5-1 and TRBJ2-5; D possibly uses TRBD1 or TRBD2 (5 bases each). Germline values: CDR1 SGHRS, CDR2 YFSETQ. The CDR3 runs to 13 residues. V was cut by 4 bases and J by 4 bases, with 11 bases left in between. The CDR3 DNA follows: TGCGCCAGCAGCCCCGGGGCAGTAGAGACCCAGTACTTC. Its translation is CASSPGAVETQYF.

This clonotype was counted at least ten times. The chain links TRBV5-1 to TRBJ2-1; a possible D gene is TRBD2 (6 bases). Trimming stripped 4 bases from V and 3 bases from J, with 11 bases between. Per germline, CDR1 SGHRS and CDR2 YFSETQ. The CDR3 is 14 residues long. The CDR3 loop reads CASSTEGFYNEQFF. Here the CDR3 DNA reads TGCGCCAGCAGCACGGAGGGTTTCTACAATGAGCAGTTCTTC.

This clonotype was detected ten times or more. This chain links TRBV27 with TRBJ2-7; a possible D gene is TRBD2 (6 bases). The CDR3 covers 14 residues. Germline V gene lookup returns CDR1 MNHEY and CDR2 SMNVEV (reference sequence). The V gene lost 5 bases and the J gene lost 2 bases, with 13 bases spanning the gap. Here the CDR3 reads CASSVTGDPYEQYF. The CDR3 bases are TGTGCCAGCAGTGTTACGGGAGACCCCTACGAGCAGTACTTC.

This clonotype was picked up many times. The rearrangement joins TRBV30 to TRBJ2-1; no clear D gene. Trimming stripped 5 bases from V and 15 bases from J, with 17 bases between. The CDR3 sequence is 11 residues long. Germline V gene sequence: CDR1 GTSNPN, CDR2 SVGIG (reference sequence). DNA for the CDR3: TGTGCCTGGGGAACTCAGTACGTGCTGTTCTTC. This sequence encodes CAWGTQYVLFF. The whole variable domain, remainder taken from reference TRBV30 and TRBJ2-1, is SQTIHQWPATLVQPVGSPLSLECTVEGTSNPNLYWYRQAAGRGLQLLFYSVGIGQISSEVPQNLSASRPQDRQFILSSKKLLLSDSGFYLCAWGTQYVLFFGPGTRLTVL.

This clonotype showed up just a few times. V and J are TRBV18 and TRBJ2-1, with 12 bases lining up with TRBD2. Trimming took 3 bases from V and 9 from J; bases not matched to a gene: 9. There are 16 residues in the CDR3. The germline V gene has CDR1 KGHSH and CDR2 LQKENI. The CDR3 nucleotides are TGTGCCAGCTCACCCAAAACCGGGACTAGCGGGTTTGAGCAGTTCTTC. Encoded protein: CASSPKTGTSGFEQFF. Drawing the rest from reference TRBV18 and TRBJ2-1, the complete variable domain is NAGVMQNPRHLVRRRGQEARLRCSPMKGHSHVYWYRQLPEEGLKFMVYLQKENIIDESGMPKERFSAEFPKEGPSILRIQQVVRGDSAAYFCASSPKTGTSGFEQFFGPGTRLTVL.

This clonotype was counted a few times. The CDR3 DNA is TGTGCCAGCACCCGGACAGGGACTAATGAAAAACTGTTTTTT. Protein product: CASTRTGTNEKLFF. The chain employs TRBV12-3 or TRBV12-4 and TRBJ1-4; 8 nucleotides line up with TRBD1. The V segment lost 7 bases and the J segment 2 bases; nucleotides outside the gene matches: 3. This CDR3 region has 14 residues.

With regard to this clonotype: It may be a read error: a sequence one base away is much more abundant. The chain couples TRBV5-6 to TRBJ1-2, with a tentative D call TRBD1 (6 bases). Deletions cut 4 bases from V and 4 bases from J, with 11 bases between. Germline lookup yields CDR1 SGHDT and CDR2 YYEEEE. This CDR3 is built from 13 residues. CDR3 DNA: TGTGCCAGCAGCACAACAGGGACCTATGGCTACACCTTC. It encodes CASSTTGTYGYTF.

The table lists this clonotype with a few counts. The CDR3: CASSEAPPKQVGTEAFF. The CDR3 DNA is TGTGCCAGCAGTGAAGCCCCCCCCAAACAGGTCGGCACTGAAGCTTTCTTT. The chain has TRBV6-1 and TRBJ1-1; possibly TRBD1 for D (5 bases). V gave up 0 bases and J gave up 4 bases, with 18 bases separating them. CDR1 and CDR2 (germline): MNHNS, SASEGT. The CDR3 is 17 amino acids.